These T cell receptor beta chains were read from a single sample in a study of T cells in narcolepsy. The table came from immunoSEQ multiplex PCR; TCRdb's copy has only in-frame clones and leaves some out. Here the sample spans around 26,000 clones, 84% being singletons. Sequencing used CD45RA- memory CD4+ T cells from PBMCs. These TCRs come from a human donor with narcolepsy. Each CDR3 is given with its conserved first and last residue. A D gene is named only where the DNA matches it firmly. A row's size may be missing; if present it is once, few, many or a size class.

DNA: TGTGCCAGCAGCCGGTTAGGGGTTGTAGATTCACCCCTCCACTTT
CDR3: CASSRLGVVDSPLHF
D: NA
size: NA
J: TRBJ1-6
V: TRBV9

DNA: TGCAGTGCTAGGCCAACGGATACGCAGTATTTT
CDR3: CSARPTDTQYF
D: NA
size: NA
J: TRBJ2-3
V: TRBV20-1

DNA: TGTGCCAGCAGCCAAGATTCGCCCTACGAGCAGTACTTC
CDR3: CASSQDSPYEQYF
D: NA
size: NA
J: TRBJ2-7
V: TRBV14

DNA: TGCGCCAGCAGCGCTAGGGGGGAGAAGACCCAGTACTTC
CDR3: CASSARGEKTQYF
D: NA
size: once
J: TRBJ2-5
V: TRBV5-1

DNA: TGTGCCAGCCGCGGGACACCGAACACCGGGGAGCTGTTTTTT
CDR3: CASRGTPNTGELFF
D: NA
size: NA
J: TRBJ2-2
V: TRBV5-6

DNA: TGTGCCAGCAGCTACGTAGCGGGAGCCGACGAGCAGTACTTC
CDR3: CASSYVAGADEQYF
D: TRBD2
size: NA
J: TRBJ2-7
V: TRBV7-2

DNA: TGTGCCAGCAGTTATCCCCGGGACTCCAGCAAGCGGAAGCAGTTCTTC
CDR3: CASSYPRDSSKRKQFF
D: NA
size: NA
J: TRBJ2-1
V: TRBV28

DNA: TGTGCCAGCTCACCTATCCCCGGGACAAAGGGACGGGAGACCCAGTACTTC
CDR3: CASSPIPGTKGRETQYF
D: NA
size: NA
J: TRBJ2-5
V: TRBV18

DNA: TGTGCCAGCAGCGTGAAGCGGGGGGGTACCGGGGAGCTGTTTTTT
CDR3: CASSVKRGGTGELFF
D: TRBD2
size: NA
J: TRBJ2-2
V: TRBV25-1

DNA: TGTGCCAGCAGCTTTGGTTTCCGGACAGGGGGTGAGGATGGCTACACCTTC
CDR3: CASSFGFRTGGEDGYTF
D: TRBD1
size: NA
J: TRBJ1-2
V: TRBV5-6

DNA: TGTGCCAGCAGTTTACGGTTGGTGCCTGGGACTCCTAGCACAGATACGCAGTATTTT
CDR3: CASSLRLVPGTPSTDTQYF
D: NA
size: few
J: TRBJ2-3
V: TRBV27

DNA: TGTGCCAGCAGCCCTGGGGGGAATGAGCAGTTCTTC
CDR3: CASSPGGNEQFF
D: NA
size: NA
J: TRBJ2-1
V: TRBV11-2

DNA: TGTGCCAGCAGTCTAAGTGCGACACAAGAGACCCAGTACTTC
CDR3: CASSLSATQETQYF
D: NA
size: NA
J: TRBJ2-5
V: TRBV6-1

DNA: TGTGCCAGCAGTGAATCAGTCCTAGCGGGAGGGCACGAGCAGTACTTC
CDR3: CASSESVLAGGHEQYF
D: TRBD2
size: NA
J: TRBJ2-7
V: TRBV25-1

DNA: TGCAGTGCTAGTAATCTCGAGCAGTACTTC
CDR3: CSASNLEQYF
D: NA
size: NA
J: TRBJ2-7
V: TRBV20-1

DNA: TGTGCCAGTAGATTACAGGGGTCCTACGAGCAGTACTTC
CDR3: CASRLQGSYEQYF
D: TRBD1
size: once
J: TRBJ2-7
V: TRBV19